This record looks at one TCR beta chain sequence and its context. Its antigen is not identified. Trimming took 1 base from V and 5 from J, leaving 6 bases between them. CDR1 KGHSH and CDR2 LQKENI come from the germline V gene. The CDR3 has 13 residues. Method: immunoSEQ multiplex PCR; TCRdb's copy keeps in-frame clones and lacks some. The sample shows around 15,000 clones, about 44% of them seen only once. This sample was included in a study of neoadjuvant anti-PD-1 for oral cavity cancer. About the research overall: Nivolumab at 3 mg/kg was mostly given biweekly, three to four doses, pre-surgery.

Study outcomes and limitations: Higher pretreatment blood Treg/Th17 ratios correlated with higher pretreatment blood and lower post-treatment tumor TCRbeta clonality. TCR analyses covered only a few patients per response group.

Time point given: after neoadjuvant nivolumab, at surgical resection. Sequencing was performed on tumor tissue, taken after nivolumab (anti-PD-1) treatment. This clonotype was sampled from a person aged 40 to 85 with oral cavity squamous cell carcinoma. The gene calls are TRBV18 and TRBJ1-5; a weak D match, TRBD1 (6 bases). The CDR3 protein is CASSPRTDQPQHF. CDR3 sequence (DNA): TGTGCCAGCTCACCACGGACAGATCAGCCCCAGCATTTT.